The subject of this entry is one T cell receptor beta chain. Per the authors' pipeline: Reference gene primer amplification in the assay estimated nucleated cell counts. The table came from immunoSEQ multiplex PCR; TCRdb's copy has only in-frame clones and leaves some out. The D gene and trimming were derived from the DNA, and the V and J assignments and clone size from that table. The sample holds about 180,000 clones, about 81% seen once. The data were obtained in a study of blood T cell repertoires in COVID-19. Looking at the study overall: Samples of COVID-19 (acute and convalescent) were obtained from the United States, Italy and Spain. PBMCs, B-cell-depleted T cells, or T cells were the source of the cDNA or gDNA that made up the material.

Seattle patients were enrolled during active infection and followed longitudinally. The specimen sequenced was peripheral blood. The clonotype was recovered from a woman of 80 years or more with COVID-19, enrolled during active disease.

CDR3 bases: TGTGCCAGCAGTCTCGACACGGCCAATTCACCCCTCCACTTT. It translates to CASSLDTANSPLHF. The rearrangement links TRBV6-2 or TRBV6-3 to TRBJ1-6; D unresolved. Trimming removed 5 bases at V and 7 bases at J, with 12 bases between. This CDR3 has 14 residues. Germline CDR1 is MNHEY and CDR2 is SVGEGT.